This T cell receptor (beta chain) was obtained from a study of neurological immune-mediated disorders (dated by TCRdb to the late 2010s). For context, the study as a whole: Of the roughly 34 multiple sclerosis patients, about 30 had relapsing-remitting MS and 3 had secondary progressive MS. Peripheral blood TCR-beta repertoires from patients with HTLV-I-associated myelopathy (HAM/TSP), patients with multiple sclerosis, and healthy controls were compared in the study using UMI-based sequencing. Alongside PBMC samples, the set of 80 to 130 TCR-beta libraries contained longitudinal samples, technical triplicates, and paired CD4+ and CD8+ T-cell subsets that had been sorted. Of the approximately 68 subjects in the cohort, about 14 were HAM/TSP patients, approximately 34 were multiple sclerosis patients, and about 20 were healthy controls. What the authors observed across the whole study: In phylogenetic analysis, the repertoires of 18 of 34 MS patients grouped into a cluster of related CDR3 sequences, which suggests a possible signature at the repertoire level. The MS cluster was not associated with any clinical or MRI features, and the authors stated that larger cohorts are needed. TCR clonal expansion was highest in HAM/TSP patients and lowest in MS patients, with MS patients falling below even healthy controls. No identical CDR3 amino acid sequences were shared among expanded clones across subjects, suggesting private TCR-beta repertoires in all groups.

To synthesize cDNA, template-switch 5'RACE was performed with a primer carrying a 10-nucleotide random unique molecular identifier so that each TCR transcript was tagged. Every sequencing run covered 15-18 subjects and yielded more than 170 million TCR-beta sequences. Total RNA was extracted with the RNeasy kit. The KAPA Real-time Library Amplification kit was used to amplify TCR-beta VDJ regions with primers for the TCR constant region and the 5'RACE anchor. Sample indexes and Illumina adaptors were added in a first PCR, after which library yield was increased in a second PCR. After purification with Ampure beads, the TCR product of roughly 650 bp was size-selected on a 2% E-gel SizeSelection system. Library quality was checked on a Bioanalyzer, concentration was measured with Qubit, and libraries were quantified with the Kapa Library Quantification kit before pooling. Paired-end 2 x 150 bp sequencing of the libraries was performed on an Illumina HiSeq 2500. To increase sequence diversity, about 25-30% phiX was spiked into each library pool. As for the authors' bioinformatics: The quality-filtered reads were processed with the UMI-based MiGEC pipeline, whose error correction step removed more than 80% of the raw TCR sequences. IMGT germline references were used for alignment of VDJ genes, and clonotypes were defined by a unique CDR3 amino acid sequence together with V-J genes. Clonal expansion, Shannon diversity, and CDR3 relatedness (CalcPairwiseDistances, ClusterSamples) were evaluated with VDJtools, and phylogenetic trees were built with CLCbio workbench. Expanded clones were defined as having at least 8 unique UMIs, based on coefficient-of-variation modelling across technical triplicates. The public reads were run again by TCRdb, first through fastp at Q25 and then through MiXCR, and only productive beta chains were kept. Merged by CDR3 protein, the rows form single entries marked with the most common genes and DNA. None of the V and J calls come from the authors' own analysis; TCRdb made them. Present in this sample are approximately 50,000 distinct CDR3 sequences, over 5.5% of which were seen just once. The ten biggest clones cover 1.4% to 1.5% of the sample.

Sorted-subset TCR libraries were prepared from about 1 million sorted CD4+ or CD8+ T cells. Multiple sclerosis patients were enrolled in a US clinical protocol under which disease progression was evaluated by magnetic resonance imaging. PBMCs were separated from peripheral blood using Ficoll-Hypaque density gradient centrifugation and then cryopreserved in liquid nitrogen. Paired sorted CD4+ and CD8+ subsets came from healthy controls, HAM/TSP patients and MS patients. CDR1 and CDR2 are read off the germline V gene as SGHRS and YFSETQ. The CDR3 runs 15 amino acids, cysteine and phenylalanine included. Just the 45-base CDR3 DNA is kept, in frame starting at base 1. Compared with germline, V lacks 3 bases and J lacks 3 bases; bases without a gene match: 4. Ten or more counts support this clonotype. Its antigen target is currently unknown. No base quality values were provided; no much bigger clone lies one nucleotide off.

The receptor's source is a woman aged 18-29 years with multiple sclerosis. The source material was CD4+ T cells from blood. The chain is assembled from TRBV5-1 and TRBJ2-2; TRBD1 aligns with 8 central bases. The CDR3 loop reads CASSWGQDYTGELFF. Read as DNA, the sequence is TGCGCCAGCAGCTGGGGACAGGACTACACCGGGGAGCTGTTTTTT.